This T cell receptor beta chain is from a study of cytomegalovirus exposure and HLA in healthy donors. Overall study: In a previous analysis, nearly 120 million unique TCR beta sequences were found from some 180 million T cells. Findings and limits, study-wide: Later analysis identified 16,000 or so TCR beta sequences associated with HLA alleles, using a false discovery rate threshold of 0.05. Later, an analysis showed that TCR beta chains associated with HLA were more clonally expanded than others that were equally common. On later analysis, the bulk of CMV-associated TCR beta chains appeared to be HLA-restricted.

With respect to this clone: The antigen is not known. At one end the junction does not follow the germline gene, possibly because of a read error.

PCR was performed using 60 Vbeta and 13 Jbeta primers. Profiled with immunoSEQ multiplex PCR; TCRdb holds only in-frame clones, not every one. The sample lists 100,000 to 150,000 clones, over 65% seen once, with less than 2% in the top ten. Germline loops: CDR1 SEHNR, CDR2 FQNEAQ (reference sequence). The CDR3 runs 14 residues. The genes are TRBV7-9 and TRBJ1-1; a possible D gene is TRBD1 (5 bases). The clonotype comes from a man aged 45 to 65 in good health and CMV-seronegative. Input material: PBMCs. The CDR3 nucleotides read TGTTCCAGCAGCTTTCGGCAGGGTTGGGCTGAAGCTTTCTTT. Its translation is CSSSFRQGWAEAFF.